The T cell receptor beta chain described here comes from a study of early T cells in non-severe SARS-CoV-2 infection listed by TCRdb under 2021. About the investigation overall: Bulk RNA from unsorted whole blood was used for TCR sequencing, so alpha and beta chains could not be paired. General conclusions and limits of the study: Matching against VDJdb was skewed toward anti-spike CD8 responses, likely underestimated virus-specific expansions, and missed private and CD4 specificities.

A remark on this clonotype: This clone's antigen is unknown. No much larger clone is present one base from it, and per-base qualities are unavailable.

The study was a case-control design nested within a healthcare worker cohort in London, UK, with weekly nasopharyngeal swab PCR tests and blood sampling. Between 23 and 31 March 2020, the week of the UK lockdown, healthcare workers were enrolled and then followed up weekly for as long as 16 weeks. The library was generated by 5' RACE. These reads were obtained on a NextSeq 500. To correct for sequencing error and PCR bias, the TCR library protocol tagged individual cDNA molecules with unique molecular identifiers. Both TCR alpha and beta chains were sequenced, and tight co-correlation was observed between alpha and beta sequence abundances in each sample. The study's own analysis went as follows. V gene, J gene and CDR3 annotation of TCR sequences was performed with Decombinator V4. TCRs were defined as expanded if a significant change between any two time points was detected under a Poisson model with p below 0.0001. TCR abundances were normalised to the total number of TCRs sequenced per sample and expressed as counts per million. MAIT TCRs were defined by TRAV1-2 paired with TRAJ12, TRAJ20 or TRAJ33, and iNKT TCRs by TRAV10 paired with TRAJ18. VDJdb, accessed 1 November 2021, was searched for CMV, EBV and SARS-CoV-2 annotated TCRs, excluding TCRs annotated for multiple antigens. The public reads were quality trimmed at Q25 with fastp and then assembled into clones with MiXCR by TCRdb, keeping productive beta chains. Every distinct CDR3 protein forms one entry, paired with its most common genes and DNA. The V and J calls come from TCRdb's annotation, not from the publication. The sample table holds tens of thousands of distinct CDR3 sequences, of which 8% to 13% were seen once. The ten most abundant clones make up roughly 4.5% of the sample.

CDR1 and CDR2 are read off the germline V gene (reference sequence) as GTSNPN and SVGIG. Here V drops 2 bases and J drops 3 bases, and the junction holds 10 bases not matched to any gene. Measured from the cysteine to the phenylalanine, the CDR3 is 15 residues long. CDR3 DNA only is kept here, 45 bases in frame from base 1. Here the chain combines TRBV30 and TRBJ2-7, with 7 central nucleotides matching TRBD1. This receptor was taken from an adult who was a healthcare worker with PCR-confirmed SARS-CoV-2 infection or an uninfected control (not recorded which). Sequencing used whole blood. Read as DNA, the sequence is TGTGCCTGGAGTTCCATGACAGGGACCTTCTACGAGCAGTACTTC. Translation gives CAWSSMTGTFYEQYF.